The rows below give T cell receptor beta chains drawn from one sample of a study of regulatory T cells in long-lasting Graves disease. TCRdb re-derived calls from the multiplex PCR reads in MiXCR, one entry per CDR3 protein. The sample has approximately 400,000 distinct CDR3 sequences; about 15% are singletons. These sequences were also reported in another study, on T cells in Graves' hyperthyroidism and ophthalmopathy.

The sample here was peripheral blood mononuclear cells (PBMCs), taken at new diagnosis, from a patient treated with antithyroid drugs. The receptors derive from a woman aged 25-40 years with Graves disease. Both conserved end residues are part of each CDR3. The order of the fields is clone size, D gene, V gene, CDR3 length, J gene, CDR3 DNA, CDR3 protein. D genes are given only for firm matches. Clone size is stated in some rows and not others, as once, few, many or a class when expanded.

abundance: many; d_gene: TRBD2; v_gene: TRBV5-4; len: 16; j_gene: TRBJ2-1; CDR3nt: TGTGCCAGCGGCCTGCCGGGTCGGGAGGGCCCTGATGAGCAGTTCTTC; CDR3aa: CASGLPGREGPDEQFF
abundance: many; d_gene: TRBD1; v_gene: TRBV10-3; len: 14; j_gene: TRBJ1-1; CDR3nt: TGTGCCATCAGGGCGACAGGGGGGAACACTGAAGCTTTCTTT; CDR3aa: CAIRATGGNTEAFF
abundance: many; d_gene: TRBD1; v_gene: TRBV30; len: 15; j_gene: TRBJ1-1; CDR3nt: TGTGCCTGGAGTCCTACAGGGGAAAGGAACACTGAAGCTTTCTTT; CDR3aa: CAWSPTGERNTEAFF
abundance: once; d_gene: .; v_gene: TRBV6-4; len: 20; j_gene: TRBJ2-4; CDR3nt: TGTGCCAGCAGTGACTCAGAGTTGTGTGCGCGGATACTAGCCAAAAACATTCAGTACTTC; CDR3aa: CASSDSELCARILAKNIQYF
abundance: many; d_gene: TRBD1; v_gene: TRBV5-1; len: 15; j_gene: TRBJ1-1; CDR3nt: TGTGCCAGCAGTGAAAGGGACAGGGCGAACACTGAAGCTTTCTTT; CDR3aa: CASSERDRANTEAFF
abundance: many; d_gene: TRBD2; v_gene: TRBV29-1; len: 17; j_gene: TRBJ2-1; CDR3nt: TGCAGCGTTGACGGAGTCCCAGCGGGAGAATCATACAATGAGCAGTTCTTC; CDR3aa: CSVDGVPAGESYNEQFF
abundance: many; d_gene: TRBD1; v_gene: TRBV24-1; len: 16; j_gene: TRBJ1-5; CDR3nt: TGTGCCACCAGTGAACCGGGACAGGGCAGCAATCAGCCCCAGCATTTT; CDR3aa: CATSEPGQGSNQPQHF
abundance: many; d_gene: .; v_gene: TRBV20-1; len: 15; j_gene: TRBJ2-2; CDR3nt: TGCAGTGCTAGCGACTTTAAAGGAAGCACCGGGGAGCTGTTTTTT; CDR3aa: CSASDFKGSTGELFF
abundance: many; d_gene: TRBD1; v_gene: TRBV12-3/TRBV12-4; len: 21; j_gene: TRBJ2-4; CDR3nt: TGTGCCAGCAGTTTTGCCTCGGGACAGCCATCAATTTTGGAACGTAGGAACATTCAGTACTTC; CDR3aa: CASSFASGQPSILERRNIQYF
abundance: many; d_gene: TRBD1; v_gene: TRBV3-1; len: 15; j_gene: TRBJ2-7; CDR3nt: TGTGCCAGCAGCCAGGGGACAGTGATGGCCTACGAGCAGTACTTC; CDR3aa: CASSQGTVMAYEQYF
abundance: many; d_gene: .; v_gene: TRBV7-9; len: 13; j_gene: TRBJ2-1; CDR3nt: TGTGCCAGCAGCCCCTGGTCGGAGAATGAGCAGTTCTTC; CDR3aa: CASSPWSENEQFF
abundance: .; d_gene: TRBD1; v_gene: TRBV5-6; len: 14; j_gene: TRBJ2-7; CDR3nt: TGTGCCAGCAGCCGGGGACAGGGGGACCACGAGCAGTACTTC; CDR3aa: CASSRGQGDHEQYF
abundance: .; d_gene: .; v_gene: TRBV11-3; len: 14; j_gene: TRBJ1-4; CDR3nt: TGTGCCAGCAGCTTAGTGTCAAAAGATGAAAAACTGTTTTTT; CDR3aa: CASSLVSKDEKLFF
abundance: few; d_gene: TRBD2; v_gene: TRBV19; len: 15; j_gene: TRBJ2-5; CDR3nt: TGTGCCAGTAGTATAGTCACTAGCGGGAGAGAGACCCAGTACTTC; CDR3aa: CASSIVTSGRETQYF
abundance: many; d_gene: TRBD1; v_gene: TRBV11-2; len: 13; j_gene: TRBJ1-2; CDR3nt: TGTGCCAGCAGCTTATCGGGGACAGGCGGCTACACCTTC; CDR3aa: CASSLSGTGGYTF
abundance: few; d_gene: .; v_gene: TRBV5-1; len: 16; j_gene: TRBJ1-1; CDR3nt: TGCGCCAGCAGCTTGGACACCGGAGGGGGTAACACTGAAGCTTTCTTT; CDR3aa: CASSLDTGGGNTEAFF
abundance: many; d_gene: .; v_gene: TRBV7-9; len: 14; j_gene: TRBJ1-5; CDR3nt: TGTGCCAGCAGCGAACAAGGTGGCAATCAGCCCCAGCATTTT; CDR3aa: CASSEQGGNQPQHF
abundance: few; d_gene: TRBD1; v_gene: TRBV7-9; len: 15; j_gene: TRBJ1-2; CDR3nt: TGTGCCAGCAGCTTCGGGACAGGGGATCCCTATGGCTACACCTTC; CDR3aa: CASSFGTGDPYGYTF
abundance: few; d_gene: .; v_gene: TRBV27; len: 17; j_gene: TRBJ1-4; CDR3nt: TGTGCCAGCAGTTTAAGAAACTCTTTTGGGGGGAATGAAAAACTGTTTTTT; CDR3aa: CASSLRNSFGGNEKLFF
abundance: few; d_gene: TRBD2; v_gene: TRBV6-1; len: 15; j_gene: TRBJ2-7; CDR3nt: TGTGCCAGCAACCCTCGGGGCGGGAGGGCCCTCGAGCAGTACTTC; CDR3aa: CASNPRGGRALEQYF
abundance: many; d_gene: .; v_gene: TRBV4-1; len: 14; j_gene: TRBJ1-2; CDR3nt: TGCGCCAGCAGCCGGTCTTTGGCTAACTATGGCTACACCTTC; CDR3aa: CASSRSLANYGYTF
abundance: many; d_gene: TRBD1; v_gene: TRBV6-1; len: 14; j_gene: TRBJ2-3; CDR3nt: TGTGCCAGCAGTGAAGGACAGGGGGCAGATACGCAGTATTTT; CDR3aa: CASSEGQGADTQYF
abundance: many; d_gene: .; v_gene: TRBV20-1; len: 15; j_gene: TRBJ2-2; CDR3nt: TGCAGTGCTAGAGACCTAGGCCCGGACACCGGGGAGCTGTTTTTT; CDR3aa: CSARDLGPDTGELFF
abundance: few; d_gene: TRBD1; v_gene: TRBV9; len: 17; j_gene: TRBJ2-1; CDR3nt: TGTGCCAGCAGCGTAGTTCTCGGGACAGGGCTCCTCAATGAGCAGTTCTTC; CDR3aa: CASSVVLGTGLLNEQFF
abundance: .; d_gene: .; v_gene: TRBV6-2/TRBV6-3; len: 18; j_gene: TRBJ1-3; CDR3nt: TGTGGCAGCAGTTCCCCCCCCGGGACACCGTACTCTGGAAACACCATATATTTT; CDR3aa: CGSSSPPGTPYSGNTIYF
abundance: many; d_gene: .; v_gene: TRBV28; len: 14; j_gene: TRBJ1-1; CDR3nt: TGTGCCAGCAGGCTGGCGGGGCAGAGCACTGAAGCTTTCTTT; CDR3aa: CASRLAGQSTEAFF
abundance: .; d_gene: .; v_gene: TRBV5-1; len: 14; j_gene: TRBJ2-3; CDR3nt: TGCGCCAGCGGGGGGTCCCCGGTCCCAGATACGCAGTATTTT; CDR3aa: CASGGSPVPDTQYF
abundance: many; d_gene: .; v_gene: TRBV18; len: 11; j_gene: TRBJ2-1; CDR3nt: TGTGCCAGCTCACAGAACAATGAGCAGTTCTTC; CDR3aa: CASSQNNEQFF
abundance: many; d_gene: .; v_gene: TRBV7-3; len: 14; j_gene: TRBJ1-1; CDR3nt: TGTGCCAGCAGCTTATCCCCCGGTGGCACTGAAGCTTTCTTT; CDR3aa: CASSLSPGGTEAFF
abundance: .; d_gene: TRBD1; v_gene: TRBV9; len: 15; j_gene: TRBJ2-1; CDR3nt: TGTGTCAGCAGCGGACCGGGACAGCCCTACAATGAGCAGTTCTTC; CDR3aa: CVSSGPGQPYNEQFF
abundance: .; d_gene: .; v_gene: TRBV2; len: 21; j_gene: TRBJ1-4; CDR3nt: TGTGCCAGCGCTAAAAAACATTTAATCCCAGGGTCCCTGACAACTAATGAAAAACTGTTTTTT; CDR3aa: CASAKKHLIPGSLTTNEKLFF
abundance: many; d_gene: .; v_gene: TRBV29-1; len: 12; j_gene: TRBJ2-1; CDR3nt: TGCAGCGTTGAAGGGGGTAATAATGAGCAGTTCTTC; CDR3aa: CSVEGGNNEQFF
abundance: many; d_gene: .; v_gene: TRBV6-5; len: 14; j_gene: TRBJ2-3; CDR3nt: TGTGCCAGCAGTTTCGCCCGAGGAGAAGATACGCAGTATTTT; CDR3aa: CASSFARGEDTQYF
abundance: few; d_gene: .; v_gene: TRBV28; len: 14; j_gene: TRBJ2-7; CDR3nt: TGTGCCAGCAGCCCTCGGGATACATTTTACGAGCAGTACTTC; CDR3aa: CASSPRDTFYEQYF
abundance: many; d_gene: TRBD1; v_gene: TRBV28; len: 16; j_gene: TRBJ2-4; CDR3nt: TGTGCCAGCAGTTTCCAGGACAGGTTGGACAAAAACATTCAGTACTTC; CDR3aa: CASSFQDRLDKNIQYF
abundance: .; d_gene: .; v_gene: TRBV12-3/TRBV12-4; len: 14; j_gene: TRBJ1-5; CDR3nt: TGTGCCAGCCTAGGGACGGGCAACAATCAGCCCCAGCATTTT; CDR3aa: CASLGTGNNQPQHF
abundance: .; d_gene: TRBD2; v_gene: TRBV13; len: 14; j_gene: TRBJ2-1; CDR3nt: TGTGCCAGCAGCCCTGGGACTAGCGCCCATGAGCAGTTCTTC; CDR3aa: CASSPGTSAHEQFF
abundance: few; d_gene: .; v_gene: TRBV11-2; len: 13; j_gene: TRBJ1-2; CDR3nt: TGTGCCAGCAGCTTATTCGGGACCCCGGGCTGCACCTTC; CDR3aa: CASSLFGTPGCTF
abundance: few; d_gene: .; v_gene: TRBV4-1; len: 14; j_gene: TRBJ1-2; CDR3nt: TGCGCCAGCAGCCCAGCCCCGTTTAGTAATGGCTACACCTTC; CDR3aa: CASSPAPFSNGYTF
abundance: .; d_gene: .; v_gene: TRBV28; len: 17; j_gene: TRBJ2-7; CDR3nt: TGTGCCAGCAGCCCCGATCCCCGGAGAGGCCTGAACTACGAGCAGTACTTC; CDR3aa: CASSPDPRRGLNYEQYF
abundance: .; d_gene: TRBD2; v_gene: TRBV20-1; len: 15; j_gene: TRBJ2-1; CDR3nt: TGCAGTGCTAGAGCACGGACTAGTCCGAGGAATGAGCAGTTCTTC; CDR3aa: CSARARTSPRNEQFF
abundance: many; d_gene: .; v_gene: TRBV18; len: 14; j_gene: TRBJ2-4; CDR3nt: TGTGCCAGCTCACCCTTACAGCTAGAAAACATTCAGTACTTC; CDR3aa: CASSPLQLENIQYF
abundance: many; d_gene: .; v_gene: TRBV2; len: 14; j_gene: TRBJ2-3; CDR3nt: TGTGCCAGCAGTGAGAGGAGCGGAGACGATACGCAGTATTTT; CDR3aa: CASSERSGDDTQYF
abundance: once; d_gene: .; v_gene: TRBV18; len: 14; j_gene: TRBJ2-7; CDR3nt: TGTGCCAGCTCACCACCGGTGCTCCGGGACGAGCAGTACTTC; CDR3aa: CASSPPVLRDEQYF
abundance: few; d_gene: TRBD2; v_gene: TRBV12-3/TRBV12-4; len: 13; j_gene: TRBJ2-1; CDR3nt: TGTGCCAGCAAAGCGGGAGGTCCGAATGAGCAGTTCTTC; CDR3aa: CASKAGGPNEQFF
abundance: .; d_gene: .; v_gene: TRBV19; len: 18; j_gene: TRBJ1-2; CDR3nt: TGTGCCAGTAGTCCCCTTGGGGGCATGGGATCCACTAACTATGGCTACACCTTC; CDR3aa: CASSPLGGMGSTNYGYTF
abundance: many; d_gene: .; v_gene: TRBV20-1; len: 12; j_gene: TRBJ2-7; CDR3nt: TGCAGTGCTAGCGACACCACCTACGAGCAGTACTTC; CDR3aa: CSASDTTYEQYF
abundance: .; d_gene: TRBD1; v_gene: TRBV20-1; len: 14; j_gene: TRBJ1-5; CDR3nt: TGCAGTGCTAGTAAGGACAGGGGCTGGCAGCCCCAGCATTTT; CDR3aa: CSASKDRGWQPQHF
abundance: .; d_gene: .; v_gene: TRBV5-6; len: 14; j_gene: TRBJ1-2; CDR3nt: TGTGCCAGCAGCTTGGGGGCCGGGGACTATGGCTACACCTTC; CDR3aa: CASSLGAGDYGYTF